This T cell receptor (beta chain) originates from a study of T cell repertoires in cytomegalovirus infection. Study-wide background: Public TCR beta signatures indicated both CMV infection and matching HLA type.

Study-wide points: Summed frequency of shared TCR beta families picked out CMV carriers who also had the relevant HLA. In two of eight donors, the top clonotype was HLA-C-restricted CMV-specific.

Worth noting for this clonotype: Its matching antigen is unknown.

MiXCR, applied by TCRdb to the reads, yields one record per CDR3 protein. The sample records approximately 150,000 distinct CDR3 sequences, 17% being singletons. This CDR3 contains 17 residues. CDR1 is SGHDN and CDR2 is FVKESK in the germline V gene. Trimming shortened V by 1 base and J by 0 bases, and 13 bases separated the two germline ends. Sequencing was performed on CD8+ T cells from PBMCs. The receptor was isolated from a human donor in good health (CMV status not recorded). Some clones in this sample may be carry-over from other donors' samples. The chain couples TRBV14 to TRBJ2-1; unclear D gene. The CDR3 DNA is TGTGCCAGCAGCCAAGGGGTGGGTAGAAGCTCCTACAATGAGCAGTTCTTC. Translated, it gives CASSQGVGRSSYNEQFF.